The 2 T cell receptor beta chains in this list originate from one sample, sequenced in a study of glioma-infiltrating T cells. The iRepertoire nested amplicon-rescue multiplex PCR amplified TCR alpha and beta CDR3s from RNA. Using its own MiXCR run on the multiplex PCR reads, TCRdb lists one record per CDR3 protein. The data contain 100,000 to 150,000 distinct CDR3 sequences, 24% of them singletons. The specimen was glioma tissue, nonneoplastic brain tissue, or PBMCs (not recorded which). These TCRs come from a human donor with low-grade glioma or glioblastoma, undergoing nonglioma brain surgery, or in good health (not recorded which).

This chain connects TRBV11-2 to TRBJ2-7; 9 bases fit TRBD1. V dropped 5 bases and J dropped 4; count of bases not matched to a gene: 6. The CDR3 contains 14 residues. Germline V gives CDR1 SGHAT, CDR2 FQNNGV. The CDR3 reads CASSVGQGIYEQYV. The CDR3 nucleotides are TGTGCCAGCAGCGTTGGACAGGGGATATACGAGCAGTACGTC.

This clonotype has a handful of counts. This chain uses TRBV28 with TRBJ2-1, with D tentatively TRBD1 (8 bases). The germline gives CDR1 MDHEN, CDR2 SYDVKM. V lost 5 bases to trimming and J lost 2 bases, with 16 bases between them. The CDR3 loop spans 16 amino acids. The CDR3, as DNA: TGTGCCAGCAGTGCCTTACAGGGGGGGACCTACAATGAGCAGTTCTTC. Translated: CASSALQGGTYNEQFF.